A selection of T cell receptor beta chains follows, all from one sample in a study of blood T cell repertoires in COVID-19. The data were produced by immunoSEQ multiplex PCR, yet TCRdb's version contains in-frame clones alone and is incomplete. The sample records tens of thousands of clones, roughly 88% being singletons. Sequenced sample: peripheral blood. The receptors were gathered from a man between 45 and 60 years old with acute or convalescent COVID-19. Both conserved end residues are part of each CDR3. A D gene is named only where the DNA matches it firmly. The listing skips clone size in some rows; elsewhere it reads once, few, many or a size class.

size	V	D	J	DNA	CDR3
NA	TRBV11-2	NA	TRBJ2-1	TGTGCCAGCAGCTTTGGACACAGTGAGCAGTTCTTC	CASSFGHSEQFF
NA	TRBV19	TRBD1	TRBJ2-7	TGTGCCAGTAGTATAGGACAGGGAATAGACGAGCAGTACTTC	CASSIGQGIDEQYF
NA	TRBV5-6	NA	TRBJ2-3	TGTGCCAGCAGCTGGGAGACAGATACGCAGTATTTT	CASSWETDTQYF
NA	TRBV29-1	TRBD1	TRBJ1-5	TGCAGCGTTGCTGGACAGGACTTTAATCAGCCCCAGCATTTT	CSVAGQDFNQPQHF
NA	TRBV10-2	NA	TRBJ2-7	TGCGCCAGTTTCCAGGCCAGCTCCTACGAGCAGTACTTC	CASFQASSYEQYF
once	TRBV6-5	NA	TRBJ1-1	TGTGCCAGCAGTCGGGGGACGGGCACTGAAGCTTTCTTT	CASSRGTGTEAFF
NA	TRBV5-1	TRBD1	TRBJ2-3	TGCGCCAGCAGCTTGGGGACAGGGGACACAGATACGCAGTATTTT	CASSLGTGDTDTQYF
NA	TRBV11-3	TRBD1	TRBJ2-3	TGTGCCAGCAGCTTGGGGGGACAGGGGGCGACTACGCAGTATTTT	CASSLGGQGATTQYF
NA	TRBV4-1	NA	TRBJ1-6	TGCGCCAGCAGCGAGGGGGTTAGGCATAATTCACCCCTCCACTTT	CASSEGVRHNSPLHF
NA	TRBV10-3	NA	TRBJ2-7	TGTGCCATCAGTGACCAGGGAAAGGCCTACGAGCAGTACTTC	CAISDQGKAYEQYF
NA	TRBV30	NA	TRBJ1-1	TGTGCCTGGAGTCAACAGGGTTACACTGAAGCTTTCTTT	CAWSQQGYTEAFF